The next 9 T cell receptor beta chains were all read from a single sample in a study of cytomegalovirus exposure and HLA in healthy donors. 13 Jbeta primers and 60 Vbeta primers were used for the PCR. Using immunoSEQ multiplex PCR, the repertoire was profiled, and TCRdb retains in-frame clones only, with some absent. This sample yields 65,000 to 80,000 clones, of which under 80% are seen a single time; under 10% belongs to the top ten. Sequencing input: PBMCs. These receptors were taken from a man in his forties in good health and CMV-seropositive.

The chain combines TRBV30 with TRBJ2-3, with 7 bases lining up with TRBD2. CDR3 length: 14 residues. In germline, CDR1 is GTSNPN, CDR2 SVGIG (reference sequence). The J segment lost 0 bases and the V segment lost 3 bases, leaving 3 bases of the junction unmatched. CDR3 DNA: TGTGCCTGGAGGGGAGGGACTAGCACAGATACGCAGTATTTT. It translates to CAWRGGTSTDTQYF.

V and J are TRBV10-3 and TRBJ1-1, with 7 bases matching TRBD1. The CDR3 contains 13 residues. CDR1 and CDR2 (germline): ENHRY, SYGVKD. The J segment lost 6 bases and the V segment lost 6 bases, leaving 7 bases of the junction unmatched. The CDR3 DNA reads TGTGCCATCAGGGCTGACAGGGAATCTGAAGCTTTCTTT. Its translation is CAIRADRESEAFF.

The chain employs TRBV15 and TRBJ2-7; D is undetermined. Looked up from germline, CDR1 is LNHNV and CDR2 is YYDKDF (reference sequence). CDR3 length equals 15 residues. Trimming stripped 0 bases from V and 3 bases from J, with 12 bases between. CDR3 loop: CATSRDGGSNYEQYF. The CDR3 DNA reads TGTGCCACCAGCAGAGACGGCGGCAGCAACTACGAGCAGTACTTC.

This clone was observed a few times. The J gene is TRBJ1-1, the V gene TRBV4-1, with D hard to call. This CDR3 has 15 residues. Germline CDR1 is MGHRA and CDR2 is YSYEKL. The germline V and J ends were trimmed by 1 base and 1 base, with 10 bases remaining between them. The CDR3 protein is CASSQVVEWNTEAFF. Written as DNA, the CDR3 is TGCGCCAGCAGCCAAGTTGTAGAGTGGAACACTGAAGCTTTCTTT.

This rearrangement joins TRBV19 to TRBJ1-2; TRBD1 matches 11 bases. Germline V gene data show CDR1 as LNHDA and CDR2 as SQIVND (reference sequence). The CDR3 totals 17 residues. V shed 8 bases and J 8 bases; nucleotides not matched to a gene: 19. The CDR3: CASAPGQGGLSSRGYTF. The CDR3 nucleotides are TGTGCCAGTGCGCCGGGACAGGGGGGCCTATCGAGTAGGGGCTACACCTTC.

The rearrangement links TRBV19 to TRBJ1-2, with D perhaps TRBD1 (6 bases). The germline gives CDR1 LNHDA, CDR2 SQIVND (reference sequence). The CDR3 consists of 12 residues. The V end lost 8 bases, the J end lost 4 bases, and 11 bases lay between the germline ends. CDR3 DNA sequence: TGTGCCAGTTGGGACACAGGCTATGGCTACACCTTC. It is translated as CASWDTGYGYTF.

The chain employs TRBV7-8 and TRBJ2-1, with 9 bases matching TRBD1. Germline V CDR1 and CDR2: SGHVS, FQNEAQ. Trimming removed 3 bases from V and 8 bases from J; junction bases left unmatched: 8. The CDR3 totals 15 residues. In DNA form, the CDR3 reads TGTGCCAGCAGCTTTACCGGGACAGGGCTATATGAGCAGTTCTTC. As protein: CASSFTGTGLYEQFF.

DNA for the CDR3: TGTGCCAGCAGGTTCACTAGCGGAGTCCGCACAGATACGCAGTATTTT. Amino acid sequence: CASRFTSGVRTDTQYF. The V and J genes are TRBV2 and TRBJ2-3; 8 nucleotides line up with TRBD2. The ends lost 6 bases at V and 1 base at J; junction bases unmatched: 9. The germline gives CDR1 SNHLY, CDR2 FYNNEI. The CDR3 has 16 amino acids.

The chain is built from TRBV5-5 and TRBJ1-5; maybe TRBD1 (6 bases). CDR3 length: 16 amino acids. CDR1 is SGHKS, CDR2 YYEKEE, per germline (reference sequence). V was trimmed by 2 bases and J by 5 bases, leaving 17 bases between them. CDR3: CASSLRGFREDQPQHF. DNA for the CDR3: TGTGCCAGCAGCTTAAGGGGGTTTCGGGAGGATCAGCCCCAGCATTTT.